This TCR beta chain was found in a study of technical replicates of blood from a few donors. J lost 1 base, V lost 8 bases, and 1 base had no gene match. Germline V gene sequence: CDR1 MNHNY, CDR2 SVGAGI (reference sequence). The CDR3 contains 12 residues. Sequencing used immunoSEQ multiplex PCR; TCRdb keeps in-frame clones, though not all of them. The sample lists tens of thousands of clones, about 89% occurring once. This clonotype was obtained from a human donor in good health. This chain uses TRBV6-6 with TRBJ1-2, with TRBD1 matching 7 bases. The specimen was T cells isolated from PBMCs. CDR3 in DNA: TGTGCCAGCTGGGACAGTAACTATGGCTACACCTTC. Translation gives CASWDSNYGYTF.